One sample yielded the 11 T cell receptor beta chains listed below, sequenced in a study of blood T cell repertoires in COVID-19. Repertoires were generated with immunoSEQ multiplex PCR, while TCRdb's copy carries only in-frame clones and drops some. The table has 85,000 to 130,000 clones, 76% seen once; the top ten hold 6.2%. Sequencing was carried out using peripheral blood. These receptors were collected from an elderly man with COVID-19, enrolled during active disease.

The CDR3 coding sequence is TGCAGCGCGGATCCGGGACAGGAACCTGAGCAGTTCTTC. Translating gives CSADPGQEPEQFF. The J gene is TRBJ2-1, the V gene TRBV29-1; the match to TRBD1 covers 8 bases. The CDR3 length is 13 residues. Germline V lookup: CDR1 SQVTM, CDR2 ANQGSEA. V shed 7 bases and J 9 bases; nucleotides not matched to a gene: 11.

This chain joins TRBV10-3 and TRBJ2-7; perhaps TRBD2 as D (6 bases). Germline values: CDR1 ENHRY, CDR2 SYGVKD. Trimming stripped 0 bases from V and 9 bases from J, with 18 bases between. The CDR3 is 15 amino acids. The CDR3, as DNA: TGTGCCATCAGTGAGTCTTATGCGGGGCCGGGATTGCAGTACTTC. Translated: CAISESYAGPGLQYF.

This clone occurred a few times. The chain combines TRBV10-2 with TRBJ2-7; weak D call: TRBD1 (6 bases). CDR3 length: 12 amino acids. The V end was cut by 7 bases, the J end by 5 bases, with 12 bases between. Germline V lookup: CDR1 WSHSY, CDR2 SAAADI. In nucleotides, the CDR3 is TGCGCCAGCATGGACAGTCTCGACGAGCAGTACTTC. Protein product: CASMDSLDEQYF.

This clone occurred many times. V is TRBV11-3 and J is TRBJ1-1, with D perhaps TRBD1 (6 bases). The V end lost 5 bases, the J end lost 5 bases, and 12 bases lay between the germline ends. Per the germline V gene, CDR1 is SGHNT and CDR2 is YENEEA. The CDR3 has 13 residues. The CDR3: CASSLQGETEAFF. CDR3 DNA: TGTGCCAGCAGCCTACAGGGAGAGACTGAAGCTTTCTTT.

The V and J genes are TRBV6-1 and TRBJ1-2; 7 positions agree with TRBD1. Per the germline V gene, CDR1 is MNHNS and CDR2 is SASEGT. V shed 3 bases, J shed 4 bases, and the junction held 2 bases outside the gene matches. The length of the CDR3 is 13 residues. The CDR3 DNA sequence: TGTGCCAGCAGTGAGAGGGGGCTCTATGGCTACACCTTC. It codes for CASSERGLYGYTF.

This sequence joins TRBV7-2 and TRBJ2-7; D may be TRBD2 (6 bases). Per germline, CDR1 SGHTA and CDR2 FQGNSA. V shed 3 bases and J shed 0 bases, with 18 bases lying between them. CDR3 length: 17 amino acids. The CDR3 region has the DNA TGTGCCAGCAGCTTGGTCGCGTCGGCGGGGAGCTCCTACGAGCAGTACTTC. Protein product: CASSLVASAGSSYEQYF. Together with reference TRBV7-2 and TRBJ2-7, the CDR3 gives the full variable domain: GAGVSQSPSNKVTEKGKDVELRCDPISGHTALYWYRQSLGQGLEFLIYFQGNSAPDKSGLPSDRFSAERTGGSVSTLTIQRTQQEDSAVYLCASSLVASAGSSYEQYFGPGTRLTVT.

The gene calls are TRBV27 and TRBJ2-5; perhaps TRBD2 as D (6 bases). Germline V gives CDR1 MNHEY, CDR2 SMNVEV (reference sequence). Trimming cost V 3 bases and J 4 bases, with 9 bases left between them. This CDR3 comprises 13 residues. The chain's CDR3 is CASSFGGLETQYF. CDR3 nucleotides: TGTGCCAGCAGTTTCGGGGGACTAGAGACCCAGTACTTC.

This chain connects TRBV6-5 to TRBJ1-3; no clear D. Germline V CDR1 and CDR2: MNHEY, SVGAGI. The CDR3 length is 12 residues. V gave up 4 bases and J gave up 6 bases, with 7 bases separating them. In DNA, the CDR3 is TGTGCCAGCAGTTCCCGACTAAACACCATATATTTT. The encoded protein is CASSSRLNTIYF.

The chain links TRBV6-1 to TRBJ2-3; 7 bases match TRBD1. The CDR3 covers 16 residues. Germline V lookup: CDR1 MNHNS, CDR2 SASEGT. With V trimmed by 2 bases and J by 5 bases, 10 bases remained unmatched. CDR3 DNA: TGTGCCAGCAGTGAACGGTGGCAGGGGGTTAAAGATACGCAGTATTTT. Its translation is CASSERWQGVKDTQYF.

The count of this clone is one. The V gene is TRBV29-1, the J gene TRBJ1-2, with D unresolved. Deletions cut 0 bases from V and 3 bases from J, with 5 bases between. The CDR3 extends over 12 amino acids. The germline gives CDR1 SQVTM, CDR2 ANQGSEA. The CDR3 bases are TGCAGCGTTGAAGACGGGTACTATGGCTACACCTTC. Translation gives CSVEDGYYGYTF. The variable domain in full, with the rest retrieved from reference TRBV29-1 and TRBJ1-2, is SAVISQKPSRDICQRGTSLTIQCQVDSQVTMMFWYRQQPGQSLTLIATANQGSEATYESGFVIDKFPISRPNLTFSTLTVSNMSPEDSSIYLCSVEDGYYGYTFGSGTRLTVV.

V gene TRBV19 combines with J gene TRBJ1-1; TRBD1 agrees at 9 bases. V shed 4 bases, J shed 4 bases, and the junction held 4 bases outside the gene matches. CDR1 and CDR2 from the germline V gene are LNHDA and SQIVND (reference sequence). The length of the CDR3 is 14 residues. This chain's CDR3 is CASSSTGGGTEAFF. DNA for the CDR3: TGTGCCAGTAGTAGCACAGGGGGCGGCACTGAAGCTTTCTTT.